What follows are 23 T cell receptor beta chains derived from one specimen sequenced in a study of T cell responses to AZD1222 COVID-19 vaccine. The protocol was immunoSEQ multiplex PCR, while the TCRdb copy is restricted to in-frame clones and leaves out a portion. The sample comprises fewer than 150,000 clones, about 86% of which are singletons, and approximately 15% rests with the top ten. The sample here was peripheral blood, taken 28 days after the second AZD1222 dose. Receptors originate from an adult who received the AZD1222 COVID-19 vaccine.

CDR3 bases: TGTGCCAGCAGTTTAGGTAACAGGAGGTACTCACCCCTCCACTTT. Encoded protein: CASSLGNRRYSPLHF. The rearrangement uses TRBV27 and TRBJ1-6, with D perhaps TRBD1 (5 bases). There are 15 residues in the CDR3. Trimming cost V 2 bases and J 10 bases, with 15 bases left between them. Germline V lookup: CDR1 MNHEY, CDR2 SMNVEV (reference sequence).

The CDR3: CAGLKTLQGKGTEAFF. The CDR3 DNA follows: TGTGCCGGACTTAAAACTCTACAGGGGAAGGGGACTGAAGCTTTCTTT. The chain joins TRBV19 to TRBJ1-1; 7 bases line up with TRBD1. J gave up 5 bases and V 11 bases, and 20 bases lay outside the gene matches. Germline assignment: CDR1 LNHDA and CDR2 SQIVND (reference sequence). The CDR3 contains 16 residues.

This clone showed up just a few times. The chain recombines TRBV3-1 (or the pseudogene TRBV3-2) with TRBJ1-1; TRBD1 aligns across 8 bases. CDR3 length: 15 residues. Germline values: CDR1 LGHDT, CDR2 YNNKEL (reference sequence). With 6 bases clipped from V and 0 bases from J, the junction kept 6 bases outside the gene matches. CDR3 sequence: CASRQTGGMNTEAFF. The DNA of the CDR3 is TGTGCCAGCAGACAAACAGGGGGGATGAACACTGAAGCTTTCTTT.

The chain uses TRBV7-6 and TRBJ2-1; 8 bases map to TRBD2. Germline lookup yields CDR1 SGHVS and CDR2 FNYEAQ. The CDR3 is 15 amino acids. V gave up 5 bases and J gave up 7 bases; unmatched junction bases: 10. CDR3 sequence: CASSGRRREVNEQFF. The CDR3, as DNA: TGTGCCAGCAGCGGCCGGCGGCGGGAGGTTAATGAGCAGTTCTTC.

V gene TRBV6-4 combines with J gene TRBJ1-3; D is possibly TRBD1 (6 bases). Germline values: CDR1 MRHNA, CDR2 SNTAGT. The CDR3 length is 15 residues. V was clipped by 7 bases and J by 4 bases, with 17 bases between them. CDR3 sequence (DNA): TGTGCCAGCATCCCTTACAGGGCCGGGGGAAACACCATATATTTT. Its protein product is CASIPYRAGGNTIYF.

This sequence joins TRBV18 and TRBJ1-2; D is undetermined. This CDR3 has 14 amino acids. Germline V gene sequence: CDR1 KGHSH, CDR2 LQKENI. With 2 bases removed from V and 4 bases from J, the gap between germline ends came to 11 bases. CDR3 residues: CASSPEGSGYGYTF. The CDR3, as DNA: TGTGCCAGCTCACCAGAGGGTAGTGGCTATGGCTACACCTTC.

The rearrangement links TRBV6-5 to TRBJ1-1, with a weak D call TRBD1 (5 bases). V lost 2 bases and J 1 base, leaving 5 bases between the germline ends. Germline CDR1 MNHEY, CDR2 SVGAGI. This CDR3 region has 13 residues. The CDR3 bases are TGTGCCAGCAGTTACGGGGGGAACACTGAAGCTTTCTTT. Translated: CASSYGGNTEAFF.

This clone appeared a few times. The V gene is TRBV2, the J gene TRBJ2-7, with 10 positions matching TRBD1. V was pared by 6 bases and J by 3 bases, with 8 bases of the junction left unmatched. The CDR3 runs 15 residues. Germline CDR1 SNHLY, CDR2 FYNNEI. Written as DNA, the CDR3 is TGTGCCAGCAGGGACCCGGGACAGGGGCTCTACGAGCAGTACTTC. It codes for CASRDPGQGLYEQYF.

The J gene is TRBJ2-7, the V gene TRBV5-1; D is unresolved. In germline, CDR1 is SGHRS, CDR2 YFSETQ. The CDR3 spans 13 residues. V lost 5 bases and J 0 bases, leaving 9 bases between the germline ends. CDR3 sequence (DNA): TGCGCCAGCAGTCACGAACCCTCCTACGAGCAGTACTTC. Its translation: CASSHEPSYEQYF.

The chain is built from TRBV5-4 and TRBJ1-2; possibly TRBD1 for D (5 bases). The CDR3 extends over 15 amino acids. Germline loops: CDR1 SGHNT, CDR2 YYREEE (reference sequence). Trimming pared 1 base from V and 0 bases from J, leaving 10 bases between. The CDR3 loop reads CASSLWDGANYGYTF. Here the CDR3 DNA reads TGTGCCAGCAGCTTGTGGGACGGCGCTAACTATGGCTACACCTTC.

The chain combines TRBV18 with TRBJ2-7; the match to TRBD1 covers 7 bases. This CDR3 has 14 residues. The V gene's germline CDR1 is KGHSH and CDR2 LQKENI. Trimming cost V 6 bases and J 4 bases; bases outside gene matches: 9. This CDR3 is CASSPGTETYEQYF. The CDR3 DNA reads as TGTGCCAGCTCTCCCGGGACAGAAACTTACGAGCAGTACTTC.

This sequence joins TRBV19 and TRBJ2-3; D perhaps matches TRBD2 (6 bases). The V and J ends lost 3 bases and 5 bases respectively, with 15 bases between them. The CDR3 covers 15 residues. Germline V gives CDR1 LNHDA, CDR2 SQIVND (reference sequence). CDR3 residues: CASSIRGASRDTQYF. Here the CDR3 DNA reads TGTGCCAGTAGTATCCGCGGGGCATCGCGAGATACGCAGTATTTT.

V is TRBV10-3 and J is TRBJ1-1; no clear D. The CDR3 runs 15 residues. Trimming stripped 9 bases from V and 1 base from J, with 18 bases between. Germline-derived CDR1 and CDR2 are ENHRY and SYGVKD. The CDR3 DNA reads TGTGCCATTACCTCCTCGTCTGAATCGAACACTGAAGCTTTCTTT. Protein product: CAITSSSESNTEAFF.

This chain links TRBV21-1 with TRBJ2-7; the table gives TRBD1 as D, unverified against the DNA. TRBV21-1 has pseudogene status. The CDR3 sequence is 17 residues long. The CDR3 loop is CASSKDGDRRGSYEQYF. The CDR3 DNA reads as TGTGCCAGCAGCAAAGATGGGGACAGGAGAGGAAGTTACGAGCAGTACTTC.

V gene TRBV11-2 combines with J gene TRBJ2-7; D not resolved. V lost 2 bases to trimming and J lost 6 bases, with 17 bases between them. CDR3 size: 15 residues. CDR1 SGHAT and CDR2 FQNNGV come from the germline V gene. The CDR3 DNA reads TGTGCCAGCAGCTTAAGCTCCCCGGACGTAGGCGAGCAGTACTTC. This translates into CASSLSSPDVGEQYF.

This clone occurred once. The chain is built from TRBV7-2 and TRBJ2-4; a weak D match, TRBD1 (5 bases). Germline V gives CDR1 SGHTA, CDR2 FQGNSA. The CDR3 is 12 amino acids. V was pared by 7 bases and J by 6 bases, with 10 bases between. The DNA for the CDR3 is TGTGCCAGCACGGACACAGGAAACATTCAGTACTTC. This encodes CASTDTGNIQYF.

This clone occurred a few times. The chain has TRBV3-1 (or the pseudogene TRBV3-2) and TRBJ1-2; D call uncertain. Germline CDR1 and CDR2: LGHDT and YNNKEL (reference sequence). CDR3 length equals 13 residues. V was pared by 1 base and J by 3 bases, with 6 bases between. For the CDR3, the DNA is TGTGCCAGCAGCCAAGGGATAGACTATGGCTACACCTTC. Its protein is CASSQGIDYGYTF.

This clone was counted once. V is TRBV12-3 or TRBV12-4 and J is TRBJ2-7; a weak D match, TRBD1 (5 bases). V was pared by 2 bases and J by 6 bases, with 8 bases between. The CDR3 is 12 residues long. In DNA form, the CDR3 reads TGTGCCAGCAGTTTATCAGGGTCCGAGCAGTACTTC. Translating gives CASSLSGSEQYF.

This chain links TRBV5-1 with TRBJ1-1, with no clear D. Germline CDR1 and CDR2: SGHRS and YFSETQ. The CDR3 has 14 residues. V lost 4 bases, J lost 2 bases, and 12 bases lay in between. The CDR3 DNA is TGCGCCAGCAGCCCCTGGTCACTCAACACTGAAGCTTTCTTT. This encodes CASSPWSLNTEAFF.

The chain recombines TRBV6-5 with TRBJ2-3; D assignment may be TRBD1 or TRBD2 (6 bases each). The CDR3 is 14 residues long. CDR1 and CDR2 from the germline V gene are MNHEY and SVGAGI. V lost 6 bases, J lost 3 bases, and 13 bases lay in between. The CDR3 DNA reads TGTGCCAGCAGAGGGGGGCGGGAAACAGATACGCAGTATTTT. Its protein is CASRGGRETDTQYF.

This clone turned up a few times. The rearrangement links TRBV7-9 to TRBJ1-3; D gene unclear. CDR3 length: 15 residues. V was trimmed by 1 base and J by 0 bases, leaving 7 bases between them. CDR1 and CDR2 (germline): SEHNR, FQNEAQ (reference sequence). CDR3 amino acids: CASSLERDSGNTIYF. The CDR3 nucleotides are TGTGCCAGCAGCTTAGAGAGGGACTCTGGAAACACCATATATTTT.

This clone has only a few counts. The CDR3 reads CASTLRVGNYGYTF. The CDR3 region has the DNA TGCGCCAGCACCCTACGGGTTGGTAACTATGGCTACACCTTC. This chain joins TRBV10-2 and TRBJ1-2; D gene unclear. CDR1 WSHSY and CDR2 SAAADI come from the germline V gene. The CDR3 is 14 residues long. Trimming stripped 7 bases from V and 1 base from J, with 13 bases between.

The genes are TRBV19 and TRBJ1-1; 10 bases are a match to TRBD1. The ends lost 7 bases at V and 1 base at J; junction bases unmatched: 9. This CDR3 spans 16 amino acids. Germline CDR1 and CDR2: LNHDA and SQIVND (reference sequence). The CDR3 bases are TGTGCCAGTACCCGACTGGGGGACAGGGGGAACACTGAAGCTTTCTTT. This codes for CASTRLGDRGNTEAFF. Together with reference TRBV19 and TRBJ1-1, the CDR3 gives the full variable domain: DGGITQSPKYLFRKEGQNVTLSCEQNLNHDAMYWYRQDPGQGLRLIYYSQIVNDFQKGDIAEGYSVSREKKESFPLTVTSAQKNPTAFYLCASTRLGDRGNTEAFFGQGTRLTVV.